These 6 T cell receptor beta chains share one sample of origin, sequenced in a study of blood T cells in healthy people across ages. The second PCR ran about 6 to 12 cycles with a sample-barcoded 5' primer and J-beta primers. From the 5' RACE reads, TCRdb called clonotypes with MiXCR, one entry per CDR3 protein. The sample lists roughly 2 million distinct CDR3 sequences, 49% occurring once. The sample taken for sequencing was blood. These receptors were taken from a woman between 35 and 50 years old in good health.

The chain carries TRBV7-2 and TRBJ2-3; D is perhaps TRBD1 or TRBD2 (5 bases each). V gave up 5 bases and J gave up 4 bases, with 19 bases separating them. Germline V gene data show CDR1 as SGHTA and CDR2 as FQGNSA. The CDR3 consists of 16 residues. The CDR3 protein is CASSLGTLTVADTQYF. In nucleotides, the CDR3 is TGTGCCAGCAGCCTTGGGACGCTTACGGTGGCAGATACGCAGTATTTT.

This clonotype was observed a few times. This chain connects TRBV7-2 to TRBJ2-3, with D uncertain. Per the germline V gene, CDR1 is SGHTA and CDR2 is FQGNSA. The CDR3 contains 16 residues. V gave up 2 bases and J gave up 0 bases, with 12 bases separating them. Here the CDR3 reads CASSLIWIKSTDTQYF. The CDR3 bases are TGTGCCAGCAGCTTAATCTGGATAAAGAGCACAGATACGCAGTATTTT.

There are many counts of this clonotype. The gene calls are TRBV6-6 and TRBJ2-7; 11 bases map to TRBD2. CDR1 is MNHNY, CDR2 SVGAGI, per germline (reference sequence). The CDR3 extends over 15 amino acids. J was trimmed by 2 bases and V by 6 bases; bases with no gene match: 6. CDR3 bases: TGTGCCAGCAGACCTAGCGGGGGGTACGCCTACGAGCAGTACTTC. Translation: CASRPSGGYAYEQYF.

This clonotype has a single count. A much larger clone is a single base away; this may be a read error. This chain uses TRBV4-3 with TRBJ2-7; D unresolved. Trimming pared 1 base from V and 7 bases from J, leaving 17 bases between. The length of the CDR3 is 15 residues. Germline-derived CDR1 and CDR2 are LGHNA and YSLEER. CDR3 amino acids: CASSQVTSSYNEQYF. DNA of the CDR3: TGCGCCAGCAGCCAAGTTACGAGCTCCTACAATGAGCAGTACTTC.

The chain is built from TRBV20-1 and TRBJ2-7, with D perhaps matching TRBD2 (6 bases). Per germline, CDR1 DFQATT and CDR2 SNEGSKA (reference sequence). V dropped 6 bases and J dropped 0 bases, with 12 bases sitting between them. The CDR3 spans 13 residues. CDR3 nucleotide sequence: TGCAGTGCCATTAGCGGACCCTCCTACGAGCAGTACTTC. Translating gives CSAISGPSYEQYF.

This clonotype was counted between two and nine times. The J gene is TRBJ2-7, the V gene TRBV27; D remains ambiguous. CDR3 length: 15 amino acids. The ends were cut back, 5 bases at V and 0 bases at J, with 14 bases in the middle. The germline gives CDR1 MNHEY, CDR2 SMNVEV (reference sequence). DNA for the CDR3: TGTGCCAGCAGTAACAACTGGCCTATCTCCTACGAGCAGTACTTC. Its translation: CASSNNWPISYEQYF.